This T cell receptor (beta chain) was recovered during a study of persistence of HIV-infected CD4 T cells. Overall study results and limits: Bulk TCR data could not be restricted to HIV-1-infected CMV-responding cells.

The CDR3 loop spans 14 amino acids. V lost 8 bases, J lost 7 bases, and 6 bases stayed unmatched. Looked up from germline, CDR1 is MNHEY and CDR2 is SMNVEV (reference sequence). Sequencing used immunoSEQ version 4 in survey mode. Template was genomic DNA at roughly 9.6 ng/uL, with up to about 1 ug used per sample. Sequencing was performed with immunoSEQ multiplex PCR; in TCRdb, only in-frame clones are kept and a portion is missing. The sample has about 14,000 clones; roughly 62% are singletons. An overlapping HIV-1 Gag peptide pool stimulated these cells at 0.95 to 1 ug/peptide/mL. Sorting of responding CD4+ T cells relied on upregulated CD40 ligand together with CD69. This clone was picked up a small number of times. No antigen is known for it.

The sequence came from an adult man with HIV who was CMV-seropositive. Sequencing used CD4+ T cells sorted from PBMCs after approximately 19-hour stimulation, obtained from a patient who received antiretroviral therapy. The chain employs TRBV27 and TRBJ2-2; 11 nucleotides agree with TRBD2. The CDR3 sequence is CASGSGRAFGELFF. CDR3 DNA sequence: TGTGCCAGCGGTAGCGGGAGGGCCTTCGGGGAGCTGTTTTTT.